One and the same sample provided the 24 T cell receptor beta chains below, sequenced in a study of blood T cell repertoires in COVID-19. Clones were sequenced by immunoSEQ multiplex PCR, and TCRdb holds only the in-frame ones, with some missing. The sample lists hundreds of thousands of clones, approximately 90% occurring once. The sequencing sample was made of PBMCs or T cells enriched from blood (not recorded which). Every receptor here comes from a woman aged 55-70 years in a cohort exposed to, infected with or recovered from COVID-19 (not recorded which).

The chain recombines TRBV7-9 with TRBJ1-4, with 9 bases that match TRBD1. CDR1 SEHNR and CDR2 FQNEAQ come from the germline V gene (reference sequence). Unmatched junction bases numbered 5, after V lost 5 bases and J lost 7 bases. The CDR3 totals 14 residues. CDR3 DNA: TGTGCCAGCAGCCCTAACAGGGGGCGTGAAAAACTGTTTTTT. Translated, it gives CASSPNRGREKLFF.

V is TRBV7-9 and J is TRBJ2-1; the match to TRBD1 covers 8 bases. This CDR3 has 16 amino acids. Germline V lookup: CDR1 SEHNR, CDR2 FQNEAQ (reference sequence). V shed 1 base and J 1 base; nucleotides not matched to a gene: 3. This CDR3 reads CASSLVWDRSYNEQFF. CDR3 nucleotide sequence: TGTGCCAGCAGCTTAGTATGGGACAGGTCCTACAATGAGCAGTTCTTC.

This clone appeared a few times. The J gene is TRBJ1-1, the V gene TRBV6-5; D perhaps matches TRBD1 (6 bases). The CDR3 covers 15 residues. V was clipped by 4 bases and J by 0 bases, with 12 bases between them. Germline lookup yields CDR1 MNHEY and CDR2 SVGAGI. CDR3 in amino acids: CASSWQGTLNTEAFF. In DNA, the CDR3 is TGTGCCAGCAGTTGGCAGGGGACCCTGAACACTGAAGCTTTCTTT.

This chain links TRBV30 with TRBJ1-1, with 7 bases that match TRBD1. Germline V gives CDR1 GTSNPN, CDR2 SVGIG (reference sequence). The V gene end was trimmed by 2 bases and the J gene end by 6 bases; junction bases not matched to a gene: 3. The CDR3 length is 12 residues. The CDR3 spells CAWSTGAAEAFF. The DNA of the CDR3 is TGTGCCTGGAGTACAGGGGCCGCTGAAGCTTTCTTT.

V usage is TRBV2 and J usage is TRBJ1-2; 7 bases are a match to TRBD1. The J segment lost 8 bases and the V segment lost 3 bases, leaving 6 bases of the junction unmatched. Germline V gene sequence: CDR1 SNHLY, CDR2 FYNNEI. The CDR3 covers 13 residues. The CDR3 reads CASSDEGARGYTF. The CDR3 DNA follows: TGTGCCAGCAGTGATGAGGGGGCGCGGGGCTACACCTTC.

The gene calls are TRBV9 and TRBJ1-2, with D unclear. This CDR3 has 14 residues. The V end was cut by 0 bases, the J end by 6 bases, with 12 bases between. Germline values: CDR1 SGDLS, CDR2 YYNGEE. The CDR3 loop is CASSVEGQAHGYTF. In DNA form, the CDR3 reads TGTGCCAGCAGCGTAGAAGGTCAGGCGCATGGCTACACCTTC.

This chain uses TRBV10-3 with TRBJ2-1, with D hard to call. V was cut by 2 bases and J by 0 bases, with 8 bases left in between. The length of the CDR3 is 15 residues. Germline V CDR1 and CDR2: ENHRY, SYGVKD. The CDR3 DNA follows: TGTGCCATCAGTGAGAGTAAGAGCTCCTACAATGAGCAGTTCTTC. Its protein is CAISESKSSYNEQFF.

V and J are TRBV6-2 or TRBV6-3 and TRBJ2-3, with D uncertain. The V and J ends lost 1 base and 0 bases respectively, with 8 bases between them. The CDR3 consists of 15 residues. CDR1 MNHEY and CDR2 SVGEGT come from the germline V gene. CDR3 nucleotide sequence: TGTGCCAGCAGTTACTGGCGGAGTAGCACAGATACGCAGTATTTT. This encodes CASSYWRSSTDTQYF.

Only one count was recorded for this clone. The V call is TRBV28, the J call TRBJ1-6; maybe TRBD1 (6 bases). Germline assignment: CDR1 MDHEN and CDR2 SYDVKM. This CDR3 contains 16 residues. Trimming took 5 bases from V and 11 from J, leaving 22 bases between them. This chain's CDR3 is CASSPPSRGGVTPLHF. CDR3 bases: TGTGCCAGCAGTCCGCCCTCCCGAGGGGGGGTAACACCCCTCCACTTT.

The chain carries TRBV7-8 and TRBJ2-7; tentatively, D is TRBD1 (5 bases). Germline values: CDR1 SGHVS, CDR2 FQNEAQ. The CDR3 runs 14 residues. V gave up 1 base and J gave up 0 bases, with 7 bases separating them. The CDR3 sequence: CASSLVDSSYEQYF. The CDR3, as DNA: TGTGCCAGCAGCTTAGTTGACAGCTCCTACGAGCAGTACTTC.

This chain links TRBV5-6 with TRBJ1-1; 7 bases line up with TRBD1. CDR1 is SGHDT, CDR2 YYEEEE, per germline. The length of the CDR3 is 15 residues. V gave up 4 bases and J gave up 0 bases; unmatched junction bases: 6. Here the CDR3 DNA reads TGTGCCAGCAGCCCGGGACAGCTTATGAACACTGAAGCTTTCTTT. Residues: CASSPGQLMNTEAFF.

V and J are TRBV28 and TRBJ2-1; D is possibly TRBD1 (6 bases). The CDR3 is 14 residues long. Germline lookup yields CDR1 MDHEN and CDR2 SYDVKM. V was clipped by 5 bases and J by 9 bases, with 17 bases between them. The CDR3 DNA reads as TGTGCCAGCAGTAATTCGGACAGACTCTTTGAGCAGTTCTTC. Translating it yields CASSNSDRLFEQFF.

This chain uses TRBV9 with TRBJ1-2, with TRBD1 matching 8 bases. In germline, CDR1 is SGDLS, CDR2 YYNGEE. CDR3 length: 14 amino acids. With 4 bases clipped from V and 4 bases from J, the junction kept 6 bases outside the gene matches. The CDR3 region is CASSPGQEVYGYTF. The CDR3 nucleotides are TGTGCCAGCAGCCCGGGACAGGAAGTCTATGGCTACACCTTC.

The rearrangement uses TRBV28 and TRBJ1-4, with 10 bases fitting TRBD1. Germline CDR1 is MDHEN and CDR2 is SYDVKM. The CDR3 has 15 residues. J lost 7 bases, V lost 8 bases, and 10 bases had no gene match. The CDR3: CASSGQGESVEKLFF. CDR3 sequence (DNA): TGTGCCAGCTCCGGACAGGGGGAGTCTGTTGAAAAACTGTTTTTT.

The chain uses TRBV29-1 and TRBJ1-3; 11 bases match TRBD1. The CDR3 consists of 12 residues. From germline, CDR1 is SQVTM and CDR2 ANQGSEA. The junction had 3 bases not matched to a gene; V was cut back by 7 bases and J by 7 bases. For the CDR3, the DNA is TGCAGCGCCGGGGACAGGGGGAACACCATATATTTT. Its translation is CSAGDRGNTIYF.

The chain is built from TRBV2 and TRBJ2-1; possible D gene TRBD2, 5 bases. Germline values: CDR1 SNHLY, CDR2 FYNNEI. With 4 bases removed from V and 5 bases from J, the gap between germline ends came to 15 bases. This CDR3 spans 15 amino acids. The CDR3 sequence is CASSGSRGSNNEQFF. DNA for the CDR3: TGTGCCAGCAGTGGCTCCCGGGGTAGTAACAATGAGCAGTTCTTC.

The chain joins TRBV19 to TRBJ2-7; 9 bases align to TRBD1. This CDR3 comprises 16 residues. Germline-derived CDR1 and CDR2 are LNHDA and SQIVND (reference sequence). V was pared by 3 bases and J by 0 bases, with 6 bases of the junction left unmatched. This CDR3 reads CASSIGDREASYEQYF. The CDR3 nucleotides read TGTGCCAGTAGTATTGGGGACAGGGAGGCCTCCTACGAGCAGTACTTC.

This chain links TRBV9 with TRBJ2-5; D uncertain. This CDR3 contains 14 residues. The V and J ends lost 6 bases and 4 bases respectively, with 16 bases between them. The germline gives CDR1 SGDLS, CDR2 YYNGEE. CDR3 protein: CASTGGPRSETQYF. In DNA form, the CDR3 reads TGTGCCAGCACCGGCGGCCCTCGTTCAGAGACCCAGTACTTC.

The V call is TRBV10-2, the J call TRBJ2-2, with D possibly TRBD2 on 5 matching bases. CDR3 size: 13 residues. The germline CDR1 and CDR2 sequences are WSHSY and SAAADI. V shed 8 bases and J shed 4 bases, with 11 bases lying between them. CDR3 in amino acids: CASRPGSTGELFF. The CDR3 DNA reads as TGCGCCAGCCGGCCGGGATCCACCGGGGAGCTGTTTTTT.

The chain uses TRBV30 and TRBJ2-1, with 12 bases matching TRBD2. The CDR3 is 13 residues long. Germline assignment: CDR1 GTSNPN and CDR2 SVGIG (reference sequence). J was trimmed by 9 bases and V by 5 bases; bases with no gene match: 5. In nucleotides, the CDR3 is TGTGCCTGGCGGACTAGCGGGACGACTGAGCAGTTCTTC. This encodes CAWRTSGTTEQFF.

The chain joins TRBV28 to TRBJ2-2, with TRBD2 matching 8 bases. The CDR3 has 15 residues. Looked up from germline, CDR1 is MDHEN and CDR2 is SYDVKM. V shed 6 bases and J 7 bases; nucleotides not matched to a gene: 10. CDR3 in DNA: TGTGCCAGCAGGCTAAGCGGGAGAGGGAGCGGGGAGCTGTTTTTT. Protein: CASRLSGRGSGELFF.

The rearrangement joins TRBV9 to TRBJ1-6; D is unclear. CDR3 length: 15 amino acids. V lost 0 bases to trimming and J lost 7 bases, with 11 bases between them. Germline loops: CDR1 SGDLS, CDR2 YYNGEE. The DNA for the CDR3 is TGTGCCAGCAGCGTAGGTAACAGCTTGAATTCACCCCTCCACTTT. Protein product: CASSVGNSLNSPLHF.

This clone has a handful of counts. The chain couples TRBV9 to TRBJ1-6, with D possibly being TRBD1 (5 bases). CDR1 and CDR2 (germline): SGDLS, YYNGEE. The V end was cut by 3 bases, the J end by 5 bases, with 18 bases between. This CDR3 comprises 17 residues. This chain's CDR3 is CASSGQGATSDNSPLHF. The CDR3 nucleotides are TGTGCCAGCAGCGGACAAGGGGCCACCTCGGATAATTCACCCCTCCACTTT.

The chain employs TRBV7-2 and TRBJ2-7; D possibly corresponds to TRBD2 (6 bases). The germline gives CDR1 SGHTA, CDR2 FQGNSA. The CDR3 runs to 14 residues. Trimming removed 4 bases at V and 3 bases at J, with 13 bases between. CDR3 sequence (DNA): TGTGCCAGCAGCTGGGACTCACTAAACTACGAGCAGTACTTC. Protein sequence: CASSWDSLNYEQYF.